This T cell receptor (beta chain) is drawn from a study of shared clonotypes between healthy human individuals. Germline V lookup: CDR1 SEHNR, CDR2 FQNEAQ (reference sequence). The CDR3 runs 16 residues. Losses at the gene ends were 5 bases for V and 1 base for J; bases not matched to a gene: 9. Only in-frame clones appear in the TCRdb table, and some are missing; sequencing was by immunoSEQ multiplex PCR. The repertoire has around 2.5 million clones, 93% of them found once; the top ten carry about 0.39%. The sequence came from a young man in good health. Some clones in this sample may be carry-over from other donors' samples. Sequenced input: naive CD4+ T cells from PBMCs. Subset described: CD45RA+ positively selected. The V gene is TRBV7-9, the J gene TRBJ1-1, with 8 bases matching TRBD1. The CDR3 coding sequence is TGTGCCAGCAGCATCCCCGGGACAGGTTGGAACACTGAAGCTTTCTTT. This sequence encodes CASSIPGTGWNTEAFF.